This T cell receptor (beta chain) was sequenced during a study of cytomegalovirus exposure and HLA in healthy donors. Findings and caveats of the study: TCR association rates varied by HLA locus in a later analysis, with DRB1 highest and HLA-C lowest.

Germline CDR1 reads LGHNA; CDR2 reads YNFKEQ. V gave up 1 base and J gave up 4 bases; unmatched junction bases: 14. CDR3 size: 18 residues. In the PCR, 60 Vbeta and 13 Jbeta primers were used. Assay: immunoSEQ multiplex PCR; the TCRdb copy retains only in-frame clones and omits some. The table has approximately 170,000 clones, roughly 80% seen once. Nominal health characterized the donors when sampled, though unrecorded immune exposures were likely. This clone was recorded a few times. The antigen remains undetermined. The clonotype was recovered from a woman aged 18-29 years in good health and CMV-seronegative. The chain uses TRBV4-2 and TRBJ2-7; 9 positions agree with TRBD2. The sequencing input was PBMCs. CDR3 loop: CASSQAKGGHAGGYEQYF. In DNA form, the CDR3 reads TGTGCCAGCAGCCAAGCCAAGGGGGGGCATGCGGGAGGGTACGAGCAGTACTTC.